These 27 T cell receptor beta chains share one sample of origin, sequenced in a study of CD4 and CD8 cells across lung adenocarcinoma regions. TCRdb re-called the PCR reads through MiXCR, storing one row per CDR3 protein. The data hold under 20,000 distinct CDR3 sequences, with roughly 50% observed a single time. The specimen was CD4+ T cells from the margin of a lung tumor. The receptors stem from a male donor with lung adenocarcinoma. The CD4 and CD8 labels of this study may be unreliable.

This clonotype appeared a few times. The V call is TRBV11-3, the J call TRBJ2-1, with D possibly being TRBD1 or TRBD2 (5 bases each). V was trimmed by 5 bases and J by 0 bases, leaving 23 bases between them. The CDR3 sequence is 19 residues long. Germline-derived CDR1 and CDR2 are SGHNT and YENEEA. The CDR3 sequence: CASSKGSGTAPSSYNEQFF. The CDR3 DNA reads as TGTGCCAGCAGCAAGGGTTCCGGGACCGCTCCGAGCTCCTACAATGAGCAGTTCTTC.

This chain joins TRBV9 and TRBJ1-1; 11 bases fit TRBD1. The V gene end was trimmed by 0 bases and the J gene end by 10 bases; junction bases not matched to a gene: 8. CDR1 is SGDLS and CDR2 is YYNGEE in the germline V gene. The CDR3 contains 15 residues. The CDR3 spells CASSVDGGQGAVAFF. The CDR3 DNA is TGTGCCAGCAGCGTAGACGGAGGACAGGGGGCCGTAGCTTTCTTT.

V and J are TRBV20-1 and TRBJ1-1; 9 nucleotides agree with TRBD1. The ends lost 2 bases at V and 5 bases at J; junction bases unmatched: 6. Germline CDR1 DFQATT, CDR2 SNEGSKA (reference sequence). This CDR3 has 14 residues. The CDR3 is CSARRQGGPTEAFF. In nucleotides, the CDR3 is TGCAGTGCTAGAAGACAGGGGGGGCCGACTGAAGCTTTCTTT.

CDR3 region: CATSFTSTQYF. The CDR3 DNA reads TGTGCCACCAGCTTCACGTCTACGCAGTATTTT. This chain links TRBV15 with TRBJ2-3; D is uncertain. This CDR3 comprises 11 residues. Trimming removed 5 bases from V and 8 bases from J, with 8 bases in between. Germline V gene sequence: CDR1 LNHNV, CDR2 YYDKDF (reference sequence).

V gene TRBV7-6 combines with J gene TRBJ2-2, with D perhaps TRBD1 (6 bases). Germline CDR1 and CDR2: SGHVS and FNYEAQ. Trimming shortened V by 5 bases and J by 4 bases, and 17 bases separated the two germline ends. This CDR3 contains 16 residues. The CDR3 loop is CASSPGTIQGTGELFF. CDR3 sequence (DNA): TGTGCCAGCAGCCCTGGGACAATCCAAGGCACCGGGGAGCTGTTTTTT.

This clonotype is categorized as large (0.1 to 1%). The rearrangement links TRBV10-2 to TRBJ2-6, with D unresolved. Per the germline V gene, CDR1 is WSHSY and CDR2 is SAAADI. The V gene lost 10 bases and the J gene lost 2 bases, with 9 bases spanning the gap. The CDR3 runs 13 residues. The CDR3 sequence is CATTYPGANVLTF. CDR3 DNA sequence: TGCGCCACCACTTATCCTGGGGCCAACGTCCTGACTTTC.

The gene calls are TRBV10-2 and TRBJ1-1; no firm D call. The CDR3 has 13 residues. Per the germline V gene, CDR1 is WSHSY and CDR2 is SAAADI. V shed 3 bases and J shed 0 bases, with 5 bases lying between them. Written as DNA, the CDR3 is TGCGCCAGCAGTGACGTAGTGAACACTGAAGCTTTCTTT. Translating it yields CASSDVVNTEAFF.

With regard to this clonotype: A read error may produce the germline difference seen at one junction end. The gene calls are TRBV6-4 and TRBJ2-5; a weak D match, TRBD2 (7 bases). Germline CDR1 MRHNA, CDR2 SNTAGT. This CDR3 has 15 amino acids. CDR3 DNA: TGTGCCAGGGGGGACGGGGGCGGGAGTGCAGAGACGCAGTACTTT. Its protein is CARGDGGGSAETQYF.

The rearrangement links TRBV6-1 to TRBJ2-1; 13 positions agree with TRBD2. The last part of the DNA fits TRBJ2-2 better; the J call may be wrong. The CDR3 runs 18 residues. Germline assignment: CDR1 MNHNS and CDR2 SASEGT. The CDR3 DNA follows: TGTGCCAGCAGCCACCCTGGGACTAGCGGGACCTCCTACAATGAGCTGTTTTTT. Residues: CASSHPGTSGTSYNELFF.

The chain has TRBV27 and TRBJ2-3, with 7 bases lining up with TRBD2. Unmatched junction bases numbered 12, after V lost 6 bases and J lost 6 bases. This CDR3 comprises 15 residues. From germline, CDR1 is MNHEY and CDR2 SMNVEV (reference sequence). CDR3 sequence (DNA): TGTGCCAGCAGGAGGAGAGCGGGATTGTCGGATACGCAGTATTTT. It yields the protein CASRRRAGLSDTQYF.

This clonotype appeared a few times. The chain links TRBV10-3 to TRBJ2-3, with D uncertain. Germline lookup yields CDR1 ENHRY and CDR2 SYGVKD. V lost 2 bases and J 6 bases, leaving 9 bases between the germline ends. This CDR3 has 13 residues. The CDR3 region is CAISEGERDTQYF. The CDR3 nucleotides read TGTGCCATCAGTGAGGGGGAAAGGGATACGCAGTATTTT.

This clonotype is classed as medium-sized. The rearrangement joins TRBV6-1 to TRBJ2-3, with 9 bases fitting TRBD1. This CDR3 region has 13 residues. The V gene end was trimmed by 4 bases and the J gene end by 5 bases; junction bases not matched to a gene: 1. CDR1 is MNHNS, CDR2 SASEGT, per germline. The CDR3 loop is CASSGQGVDTQYF. The CDR3, as DNA: TGTGCCAGCAGTGGACAGGGGGTAGATACGCAGTATTTT.

This clonotype turned up a few times. The CDR3 DNA reads TGTGCCAGCAGCCCAGCGGGTGCGGCCAAAAACATTCAGTACTTC. Protein product: CASSPAGAAKNIQYF. The chain combines TRBV27 with TRBJ2-4; D might be TRBD2 (6 bases). The CDR3 extends over 15 amino acids. V was pared by 6 bases and J by 1 base, with 13 bases between. Germline-derived CDR1 and CDR2 are MNHEY and SMNVEV (reference sequence).

The chain recombines TRBV6-1 with TRBJ2-1, with D perhaps given as TRBD1 or TRBD2 (5 bases each). The J call may be in error: the DNA end matches TRBJ2-7 better. CDR1 and CDR2 (germline): MNHNS, SASEGT. This CDR3 has 16 amino acids. CDR3 nucleotide sequence: TGTGCCAGCACACTTGACCGGGACGATAGCTCCTACGAGCAGTACTTC. It translates to CASTLDRDDSSYEQYF.

This chain uses TRBV6-5 with TRBJ2-4; TRBD2 is a possible D gene (7 bases). V was clipped by 4 bases and J by 12 bases, with 19 bases between them. Germline CDR1 reads MNHEY; CDR2 reads SVGAGI. This CDR3 spans 14 amino acids. CDR3 loop: CASSCGGGRDTQYF. The CDR3 DNA sequence: TGTGCCAGCAGTTGCGGGGGTGGTCGGGACACTCAGTACTTC.

As to this clonotype: An end of the junction does not agree with germline; a read error may underlie this. The chain joins TRBV4-2 to TRBJ2-3; TRBD2 agrees at 7 bases. In germline, CDR1 is LGHNA, CDR2 YNFKEQ. The CDR3 extends over 16 amino acids. The CDR3 here is CASGGDGGSATDTQYF. CDR3 sequence (DNA): TGTGCCAGCGGGGGGGACGGCGGAAGCGCCACAGATACGCAGTATTTC.

The rearrangement joins TRBV10-2 to TRBJ2-1; maybe TRBD2 (6 bases). V lost 3 bases and J 2 bases, leaving 11 bases between the germline ends. CDR1 WSHSY and CDR2 SAAADI come from the germline V gene. This CDR3 comprises 15 residues. The CDR3 loop is CASSEGRDAYNEQFF. In DNA, the CDR3 is TGCGCCAGCAGTGAAGGGCGGGATGCCTACAATGAGCAGTTCTTC.

The chain recombines TRBV6-5 with TRBJ1-2, with D possibly TRBD1 on 6 matching bases. Deletions cut 0 bases from V and 6 bases from J, with 14 bases between. Per germline, CDR1 MNHEY and CDR2 SVGAGI. The CDR3 is 15 amino acids. The CDR3 loop is CASSYSLNRAHGYTF. The DNA for the CDR3 is TGTGCCAGCAGTTACTCGTTGAACAGGGCCCATGGCTACACCTTC.

The chain has TRBV11-2 and TRBJ2-5, with TRBD2 matching over 7 bases. The CDR3 is 16 amino acids. Trimming at V came to 8 bases and at J to 11 bases, leaving 23 bases not matched to a gene. The germline gives CDR1 SGHAT, CDR2 FQNNGV. CDR3 DNA: TGTGCCAGCGGCCGCGACGGGGGGAGAAACAAAGATACGCAGTACTTC. Translation: CASGRDGGRNKDTQYF. Supplemented by reference TRBV11-2 and TRBJ2-5, the full variable domain reads EAGVAQSPRYKIIEKRQSVAFWCNPISGHATLYWYQQILGQGPKLLIQFQNNGVVDDSQLPKDRFSAERLKGVDSTLKIQPAKLEDSAVYLCASGRDGGRNKDTQYFGPGTRLLVL.

Concerning this clonotype itself: At one of its ends the junction is not consistent with the germline gene, which may arise from a read error. V gene TRBV6-1 combines with J gene TRBJ2-3, with a possible D match to TRBD2 (6 bases). Germline V gene data show CDR1 as MNHNS and CDR2 as SASEGT. The CDR3 is 14 residues long. The CDR3, as DNA: TGTGCGGGCAGTGGGGGGATTGACTCGGATACCCAGTATTTC. It encodes CAGSGGIDSDTQYF.

Ten or more counts support this clonotype. CDR3 in amino acids: CASSYSSMGPGDSPLHF. The CDR3 nucleotides are TGTGCCAGCAGTTACTCGAGTATGGGGCCTGGGGATTCACCCCTCCACTTT. The J gene is TRBJ1-6, the V gene TRBV6-5; D may be TRBD1 (5 bases). Per the germline V gene, CDR1 is MNHEY and CDR2 is SVGAGI. The V end was cut by 0 bases, the J end by 8 bases, with 17 bases between. This CDR3 has 17 amino acids.

The chain combines TRBV27 with TRBJ2-3; D is tentatively TRBD1 or TRBD2 (5 bases each). The J call may not be correct, given that the DNA end is closer to TRBJ2-7. The germline V gene encodes CDR1 MNHEY and CDR2 SMNVEV (reference sequence). The CDR3 runs to 17 residues. CDR3 protein: CASSAGRGAREQETQYF. For the CDR3, the DNA is TGTGCCAGCAGTGCGGGCCGAGGGGCTCGTGAGCAAGAGACGCAGTACTTC.

As for this clonotype: An end of the junction does not agree with germline; a read error may underlie this. The gene calls are TRBV6-5 and TRBJ2-3, with D perhaps TRBD1 (5 bases). CDR1 and CDR2 from the germline V gene are MNHEY and SVGAGI. The CDR3 is 15 amino acids. The DNA of the CDR3 is TGTGCCAGCAGTTCGAGGCAGGGCGGCAAAGATACGCAGTACTTT. Translation: CASSSRQGGKDTQYF.

The rearrangement joins TRBV6-1 to TRBJ1-1; no clear D gene. This CDR3 is built from 12 residues. Per germline, CDR1 MNHNS and CDR2 SASEGT. The V end was cut by 3 bases, the J end by 8 bases, with 10 bases between. The CDR3 DNA reads as TGTGCCAGCAGTGACGACCTGGGGGAAGCTTTCTTT. Amino acids: CASSDDLGEAFF.

In its sample, this clonotype was seen many times. This sequence joins TRBV6-4 and TRBJ2-5, with 7 bases matching TRBD1. V gave up 8 bases and J gave up 5 bases; unmatched junction bases: 8. Germline loops: CDR1 MRHNA, CDR2 SNTAGT. This CDR3 is 13 amino acids long. The CDR3 coding sequence is TGTGCCAGCCTCGACAGGGATAGGGAGACCCAGTACTTC. The encoded protein is CASLDRDRETQYF.

This clonotype was seen many times. The rearrangement uses TRBV6-5 and TRBJ1-2, with D perhaps matching TRBD1 (5 bases). CDR1 and CDR2 (germline): MNHEY, SVGAGI. This CDR3 region has 14 residues. V lost 4 bases to trimming and J lost 1 base, with 10 bases between them. CDR3 in DNA: TGTGCCAGCAGTTTGACAGTTTTTAACTATGGCTACACCTTC. It yields the protein CASSLTVFNYGYTF.

The chain links TRBV12-3 or TRBV12-4 to TRBJ2-5; the match to TRBD1 covers 8 bases. The CDR3 extends over 16 amino acids. V shed 4 bases and J 1 base; nucleotides not matched to a gene: 8. For the CDR3, the DNA is TGTGCCAGCAGTTGGAGGACAGGGACCCCCCAAGAGACCCAGTACTTC. It is translated as CASSWRTGTPQETQYF.